These T cell receptor beta chains were read from a single sample in a study of PD-1 blockade in classical Hodgkin lymphoma. Generated by immunoSEQ multiplex PCR, the TCRdb table keeps only in-frame clones and is missing some. The table shows tens of thousands of clones, with 60% to 85% occurring only once. The specimen was peripheral blood mononuclear cells (PBMCs), collected before the second cycle of nivolumab. These receptors all stem from a human donor with classical Hodgkin lymphoma. The CDR3 runs from the conserved cysteine through the conserved F or W. The D gene is left open where the match is weak. A clone size is listed for some rows: how often the clone was seen (once, few, many), or a class if it is expanded.

>TRBJ1-2|NA|TRBV6-6|NA
CASRDISNYGYTF
TGTGCCAGCAGGGACATCTCGAACTATGGCTACACCTTC
>TRBJ1-2|NA|TRBV6-1|NA
CASSERAGRGYTF
TGTGCCAGCAGTGAACGCGCAGGGCGAGGCTACACCTTC
>TRBJ2-1|NA|TRBV4-3|NA
CASSQGGGKRRGEQFF
TGCGCCAGCAGCCAAGGTGGGGGTAAGCGGAGGGGTGAGCAGTTCTTC
>TRBJ2-1|NA|TRBV27|NA
CASSLRGALNNEQFF
TGTGCCAGCAGTTTACGGGGGGCGCTGAACAATGAGCAGTTCTTC
>TRBJ1-4|TRBD1|TRBV7-2|NA
CASSLSQGAHEKLFF
TGTGCCAGCAGCTTGTCACAGGGGGCGCATGAAAAACTGTTTTTT
>TRBJ2-2|TRBD2|TRBV6-6|medium-sized
CASLSWGGTGELFF
TGTGCCAGCCTCTCCTGGGGGGGTACCGGGGAGCTGTTTTTT
>TRBJ1-1|TRBD1|TRBV5-1|NA
CASSPPGQGAFLNTEAFF
TGCGCCAGCAGCCCGCCGGGACAGGGGGCTTTCTTGAACACTGAAGCTTTCTTT
>TRBJ2-7|NA|TRBV5-1|NA
CASSFAQGRTSSYEQYF
TGCGCCAGCAGCTTTGCCCAGGGACGTACGAGCTCCTACGAGCAGTACTTC
>TRBJ2-7|NA|TRBV6-1|NA
CASSESFRGTGQNEQYF
TGTGCCAGCAGTGAATCTTTTCGAGGGACGGGTCAGAACGAGCAGTACTTC
>TRBJ2-3|NA|TRBV7-9|once
CASSLGLGRGTQYF
TGTGCCAGCAGCCTAGGATTGGGTAGGGGTACGCAGTATTTT
>TRBJ2-6|NA|TRBV2|NA
CASGEGANVLTF
TGTGCCAGCGGAGAGGGGGCCAACGTCCTGACTTTC
>TRBJ1-1|NA|TRBV27|NA
CASSSGLSQAFF
TGTGCCAGCAGTTCAGGGCTCTCTCAAGCTTTCTTT
>TRBJ2-7|TRBD1|TRBV5-6|NA
CASSPRTGLYYGQYF
TGTGCCAGCAGCCCCAGGACAGGGTTATACTACGGGCAGTACTTC
>TRBJ1-1|NA|TRBV6-5|NA
CASSLVRGGDTEAFF
TGTGCCAGCAGCCTCGTGAGGGGGGGCGACACTGAAGCTTTCTTT
>TRBJ1-1|TRBD1|TRBV7-9|NA
CASSFHRDRVMNTEAFF
TGTGCCAGCAGCTTTCACCGGGACAGGGTCATGAACACTGAAGCTTTCTTT
>TRBJ1-1|TRBD1|TRBV5-1|NA
CASSLDGRGQGTEAFF
TGCGCCAGCAGCTTGGATGGCAGGGGGCAAGGCACTGAAGCTTTCTTT
>TRBJ2-3|NA|TRBV4-3|NA
CASSQDIGTDTQYF
TGCGCCAGCAGCCAAGATATTGGGACAGATACGCAGTATTTT
>TRBJ1-2|NA|TRBV28|once
CATSGTYGYTF
TGTGCCACCTCGGGGACCTATGGCTACACCTTC
>TRBJ2-3|NA|TRBV18|NA
CASSATGTDTQYF
TGTGCCAGCTCCGCTACGGGCACAGATACGCAGTATTTT
>TRBJ2-2|NA|TRBV18|NA
CASSPTGTGELFF
TGTGCCAGCTCACCTACAGGAACCGGGGAGCTGTTTTTT
>TRBJ2-1|NA|TRBV2|few
CASTRTQAGYNEQFF
TGTGCCAGCACACGTACTCAGGCGGGTTACAATGAGCAGTTCTTC
>TRBJ2-5|TRBD2|TRBV7-6|few
CASSLMLAGGFGGQETQYF
TGTGCCAGCAGCTTGATGTTGGCGGGGGGGTTTGGAGGGCAAGAGACCCAGTACTTC
>TRBJ2-1|TRBD2|TRBV27|NA
CASSPTPPGTSHLSSYNEQFF
TGTGCCAGCAGCCCAACCCCCCCCGGGACTAGCCACCTAAGCTCCTACAATGAGCAGTTCTTC
>TRBJ1-2|NA|TRBV7-8|NA
CASSEAGTNYLYGYTF
TGTGCCAGCAGCGAAGCCGGGACAAATTACCTCTATGGCTACACCTTC
>TRBJ2-3|NA|TRBV7-9|NA
CASSSTAGTDTQYF
TGTGCCAGCAGCTCCACGGCAGGCACAGATACGCAGTATTTT
>TRBJ2-3|TRBD2|TRBV18|few
CASRPRTSVGADTQYF
TGTGCCAGCCGCCCGCGGACTAGCGTAGGGGCAGATACGCAGTATTTT
>TRBJ1-2|NA|TRBV2|NA
CASSESRSRRVGYTF
TGTGCCAGCAGTGAAAGTCGGTCCAGAAGGGTTGGCTACACCTTC
>TRBJ2-3|NA|TRBV27|NA
CASSLSITNTQYF
TGTGCCAGCAGTTTATCGATCACGAATACGCAGTATTTT
>TRBJ1-2|NA|TRBV6-5|NA
CASSYSLGAYGYTF
TGTGCCAGCAGTTACTCTTTGGGGGCGTATGGCTACACCTTC
>TRBJ2-5|TRBD2|TRBV6-6|NA
CASSLGASGIPTQYF
TGTGCCAGCAGTCTCGGCGCTAGCGGAATCCCAACCCAGTACTTC
>TRBJ1-1|NA|TRBV7-2|once
CASSTYAGLEAFF
TGTGCCAGCAGCACATACGCGGGGTTAGAAGCTTTCTTT
>TRBJ2-7|NA|TRBV27|NA
CASGGTHEQYF
TGTGCCAGCGGGGGGACCCACGAGCAGTACTTC
>TRBJ1-6|NA|TRBV21-1|once
CASIGLKRDYNSPLHF
TGTGCCAGCATCGGTTTGAAGAGGGATTATAATTCACCCCTCCACTTT
>TRBJ1-2|NA|TRBV7-2|NA
CASSLSSFYGYTF
TGTGCCAGCAGCTTATCCAGTTTCTATGGCTACACCTTC
>TRBJ2-2|NA|TRBV19|many
CASSMWAKASSNTGELFF
TGTGCCAGTAGTATGTGGGCTAAAGCGAGCTCGAACACCGGGGAGCTGTTTTTT
>TRBJ1-2|NA|TRBV5-1|NA
CASSLGGDQGYTF
TGCGCCAGCAGCTTGGGGGGCGATCAAGGCTACACCTTC
>TRBJ2-2|NA|TRBV29-1|NA
CSVGGFDTGELFF
TGCAGCGTTGGAGGGTTTGACACCGGGGAGCTGTTTTTT